The 10 T cell receptor beta chains below all came from one sample that was sequenced in a study of technical replicates of blood from four donors. The method was immunoSEQ multiplex PCR; TCRdb's version includes in-frame clones alone and lacks a portion of them. The sample shows around 84,000 clones, 98% of them seen only once. What was sequenced was T cells isolated from PBMCs. All receptors derive from a human donor in good health.

This clone was seen once. The rearrangement uses TRBV5-1 and TRBJ2-1; 13 bases match TRBD2. The trim removed 3 bases at V and 0 bases at J, leaving 6 bases unmatched. This CDR3 has 18 residues. Germline lookup yields CDR1 SGHRS and CDR2 YFSETQ. CDR3 bases: TGCGCCAGCAGCTCCGGGACTAGCGGGGTTAGCTCCTACAATGAGCAGTTCTTC. This sequence encodes CASSSGTSGVSSYNEQFF.

The chain links TRBV30 to TRBJ1-1; TRBD1 matches 7 bases. Germline CDR1 is GTSNPN and CDR2 is SVGIG (reference sequence). This CDR3 spans 13 amino acids. V lost 4 bases and J lost 3; bases outside the gene matches: 5. The CDR3, as DNA: TGTGCCTGGAAACAGGGGATTTACACTGAAGCTTTCTTT. This codes for CAWKQGIYTEAFF.

This clone showed up just once. The rearrangement joins TRBV9 to TRBJ2-1, with TRBD1 as a possible D gene (6 bases). Germline assignment: CDR1 SGDLS and CDR2 YYNGEE. The V gene lost 0 bases and the J gene lost 1 base, with 11 bases spanning the gap. This CDR3 contains 16 residues. CDR3 bases: TGTGCCAGCAGCGTAGTTTCAGGGGTGTCCTACAATGAGCAGTTCTTC. This sequence encodes CASSVVSGVSYNEQFF.

This clone is a singleton in its sample. This rearrangement joins TRBV2 to TRBJ1-5; D ambiguous. This CDR3 has 15 residues. Germline CDR1 is SNHLY and CDR2 is FYNNEI. The V and J ends lost 6 bases and 0 bases respectively, with 12 bases between them. The CDR3 bases are TGTGCCAGCAGAGGCAGACTTTATAGCAATCAGCCCCAGCATTTT. It codes for CASRGRLYSNQPQHF.

This chain links TRBV2 with TRBJ1-6; 8 bases align to TRBD1. Trimming took 7 bases from V and 9 from J; bases not matched to a gene: 5. The CDR3 sequence is 13 residues long. Germline-derived CDR1 and CDR2 are SNHLY and FYNNEI. DNA of the CDR3: TGTGCCAGCATCGACAGGGGAGGTTCACCCCTCCACTTT. Translating it yields CASIDRGGSPLHF.

The chain uses TRBV7-9 and TRBJ2-7; D possibly corresponds to TRBD1 (6 bases). Germline assignment: CDR1 SEHNR and CDR2 FQNEAQ (reference sequence). Trimming left V 6 bases short and J 4 bases short, with 13 bases between. The CDR3 contains 13 residues. The CDR3 sequence: CASSSGTPYEQYF. Here the CDR3 DNA reads TGTGCCAGCAGTTCAGGGACACCTTACGAGCAGTACTTC.

V usage is TRBV9 and J usage is TRBJ2-3; D unclear. CDR1 SGDLS and CDR2 YYNGEE come from the germline V gene. The CDR3 has 13 residues. V lost 0 bases to trimming and J lost 2 bases, with 4 bases between them. Here the CDR3 reads CASSVGATDTQYF. Written as DNA, the CDR3 is TGTGCCAGCAGCGTAGGGGCCACAGATACGCAGTATTTT. Complete variable domain (other parts from reference TRBV9 and TRBJ2-3): DSGVTQTPKHLITATGQRVTLRCSPRSGDLSVYWYQQSLDQGLQFLIQYYNGEERAKGNILERFSAQQFPDLHSELNLSSLELGDSALYFCASSVGATDTQYFGPGTRLTVL.

The J gene is TRBJ2-5, the V gene TRBV19, with 9 bases lining up with TRBD2. The CDR3 has 16 amino acids. V shed 6 bases and J 4 bases; nucleotides not matched to a gene: 12. CDR1 LNHDA and CDR2 SQIVND come from the germline V gene (reference sequence). CDR3 in amino acids: CASSDEAGREGETQYF. In DNA, the CDR3 is TGTGCCAGTAGCGACGAAGCAGGGCGGGAGGGAGAGACCCAGTACTTC.

The V and J genes are TRBV9 and TRBJ2-5; 9 bases line up with TRBD1. This CDR3 is 15 amino acids long. Germline CDR1 SGDLS, CDR2 YYNGEE. V lost 6 bases to trimming and J lost 5 bases; unmatched junction nucleotides: 11. The CDR3 DNA reads as TGTGCCAGCAACCGACAGGGGGAGGGCCGCGAGACCCAGTACTTC. Its translation is CASNRQGEGRETQYF.

The chain carries TRBV7-7 and TRBJ2-5, with no clear D. The CDR3 extends over 13 amino acids. Germline CDR1 reads SSHAT; CDR2 reads FNYEAQ (reference sequence). Trimming cost V 2 bases and J 5 bases, with 9 bases left between them. CDR3 sequence (DNA): TGTGCCAGCAGCTTAAAACGAGTGGAGACCCAGTACTTC. This encodes CASSLKRVETQYF.